The T cell receptor beta chain under discussion was sequenced for a study of blood T cell repertoires in COVID-19. Study information: T cells, B-cell-depleted T cells, or PBMCs supplied cDNA or gDNA.

There are 17 residues in the CDR3. CDR1 MDHEN and CDR2 SYDVKM come from the germline V gene. V was clipped by 2 bases and J by 11 bases; unmatched bases: 15. In the authors' workflow: The authors estimated nucleated cell counts from reference gene primer amplification. Assay: immunoSEQ multiplex PCR; the TCRdb copy retains only in-frame clones and omits some. That table supplies the V and J calls and clone size; D and trimming were determined from the DNA. The sample yields roughly 300,000 clones, around 87% seen once. This TCR was recovered from a woman in her forties or fifties who had recovered from COVID-19. Sequenced: peripheral blood. The V call is TRBV28, the J call TRBJ1-1; 12 positions agree with TRBD1. The DNA of the CDR3 is TGTGCCAGCAGTTTAGGGCTGCTCGGGACAGGGGGCGCGGAGGCTTTCTTT. This codes for CASSLGLLGTGGAEAFF.